Below are 19 T cell receptor beta chains sequenced from a single sample in a study of technical replicates of blood from a few donors (TCRdb year 2017). Library prep was done by the immunoSEQ multiplex PCR assay. TCRdb took this table from immuneACCESS and kept in-frame rearrangements with V and J called. Such tables lack part of the clones; where checked against another copy, unresolved V genes explain under half of the gap, and the rest is unexplained. This sample has 60,000 to 70,000 clones in its table, and approximately 83% of those were observed once. In total, the top ten clones hold about 4.8% of the sample. The sequenced sample was PBMCs. The origin of the receptors is a human donor in good health. Some clones in this sample may be carry-over from other donors' samples.

V is TRBV18 and J is TRBJ2-5; 11 nucleotides line up with TRBD2. The CDR3 extends over 16 amino acids. V shed 3 bases and J 4 bases; nucleotides not matched to a gene: 7. In germline, CDR1 is KGHSH, CDR2 LQKENI. The CDR3 region is CASSPNLAGGGETQYF. In DNA, the CDR3 is TGTGCCAGCTCACCGAATCTAGCGGGGGGCGGAGAGACCCAGTACTTC.

This clone was seen just once. V and J are TRBV27 and TRBJ2-1; TRBD2 matches 8 bases. V gave up 2 bases and J gave up 7 bases; unmatched junction bases: 4. This CDR3 spans 14 amino acids. The V gene's germline CDR1 is MNHEY and CDR2 SMNVEV (reference sequence). The CDR3 loop reads CASSLLLAVNEQFF. In DNA, the CDR3 is TGTGCCAGCAGTTTACTACTAGCGGTAAATGAGCAGTTCTTC.

The chain combines TRBV5-1 with TRBJ2-2; TRBD1 matches at 9 bases. This CDR3 is 17 amino acids long. CDR1 and CDR2 (germline): SGHRS, YFSETQ. The trim removed 0 bases at V and 5 bases at J, leaving 8 bases unmatched. The CDR3 is CASSLAVGQGGTGELFF. CDR3 coding DNA: TGCGCCAGCAGCTTGGCCGTGGGACAGGGAGGTACCGGGGAGCTGTTTTTT.

The CDR3 loop reads CASSLLNEQFF. Written as DNA, the CDR3 is TGTGCCAGCAGCCTTCTCAATGAGCAGTTCTTC. The J gene is TRBJ2-1, the V gene TRBV27; no reliable D call. Per the germline V gene, CDR1 is MNHEY and CDR2 is SMNVEV (reference sequence). Trimming left V 6 bases short and J 6 bases short, with 6 bases between. This CDR3 contains 11 residues.

V is TRBV4-3 and J is TRBJ2-2, with D perhaps TRBD1 (5 bases). Trimming cost V 2 bases and J 5 bases, with 6 bases left between them. Germline assignment: CDR1 LGHNA and CDR2 YSLEER. This CDR3 is built from 13 residues. The CDR3 region is CASSQQGTGELFF. The CDR3 DNA reads TGCGCCAGCAGCCAACAGGGAACCGGGGAGCTGTTTTTT.

This CDR3 is CASSLKRGGEAFF. For the CDR3, the DNA is TGTGCCAGCAGCTTGAAGCGGGGTGGTGAAGCTTTCTTT. This chain joins TRBV5-5 and TRBJ1-1; D gene uncertain. CDR1 is SGHKS and CDR2 is YYEKEE in the germline V gene (reference sequence). V lost 1 base and J 7 bases, leaving 11 bases between the germline ends. The CDR3 length is 13 residues.

The genes are TRBV6-5 and TRBJ2-3; possible D gene TRBD2, 6 bases. Trimming took off 1 base at V and 1 base at J, with 9 bases between the two ends. The germline V gene has CDR1 MNHEY and CDR2 SVGAGI. CDR3 size: 15 residues. The CDR3 region has the DNA TGTGCCAGCAGTTACTATGGCGGGGGCACAGATACGCAGTATTTT. It codes for CASSYYGGGTDTQYF.

The chain uses TRBV29-1 and TRBJ2-1; D unresolved. Germline V gene sequence: CDR1 SQVTM, CDR2 ANQGSEA. The CDR3 consists of 15 residues. V was clipped by 0 bases and J by 2 bases, with 11 bases between them. CDR3 in amino acids: CSVEDGTAPYNEQFF. For the CDR3, the DNA is TGCAGCGTTGAAGACGGCACAGCCCCCTACAATGAGCAGTTCTTC.

CDR3 loop: CASSDPTQGNEQFF. In nucleotides, the CDR3 is TGTGCCAGCAGTGATCCAACTCAGGGCAATGAGCAGTTCTTC. V is TRBV6-5 and J is TRBJ2-1; D might be TRBD1 (5 bases). The CDR3 length is 14 residues. Germline CDR1 and CDR2: MNHEY and SVGAGI. The V end lost 5 bases, the J end lost 6 bases, and 14 bases lay between the germline ends.

The chain joins TRBV10-3 to TRBJ1-5; D is possibly TRBD1 (6 bases). The CDR3 is 13 residues long. Germline loops: CDR1 ENHRY, CDR2 SYGVKD. V shed 8 bases and J shed 0 bases, with 8 bases lying between them. This CDR3 reads CAIGTYSNQPQHF. In DNA, the CDR3 is TGTGCCATCGGGACATATAGCAATCAGCCCCAGCATTTT.

J is TRBJ2-5 and V is TRBV5-1; 9 nucleotides line up with TRBD1. The ends lost 7 bases at V and 5 bases at J; junction bases unmatched: 12. The CDR3 has 15 amino acids. Per the germline V gene, CDR1 is SGHRS and CDR2 is YFSETQ. In DNA form, the CDR3 reads TGCGCCAGCCATTGGGGACAGGGACGGCGGGAGACCCAGTACTTC. It is translated as CASHWGQGRRETQYF.

The chain couples TRBV7-6 to TRBJ1-5; D possibly corresponds to TRBD1 (5 bases). The CDR3 loop spans 14 amino acids. Germline V gene sequence: CDR1 SGHVS, CDR2 FNYEAQ. Trimming cost V 5 bases and J 4 bases, with 12 bases left between them. The chain's CDR3 is CASSIRTPNQPQHF. CDR3 DNA sequence: TGTGCCAGCAGCATTCGGACACCAAATCAGCCCCAGCATTTT.

This sequence joins TRBV5-4 and TRBJ2-1, with D possibly being TRBD1 (6 bases). Germline values: CDR1 SGHNT, CDR2 YYREEE (reference sequence). There are 15 residues in the CDR3. Trimming removed 4 bases at V and 1 base at J, with 12 bases between. Written as DNA, the CDR3 is TGTGCCAGCAGCCAGGACAGCGATTCCTACAATGAGCAGTTCTTC. Its translation: CASSQDSDSYNEQFF.

This clone occurred a few times. DNA for the CDR3: TGTGCCATCAGTGATACCGGACAGCCAAGCTACACCTTC. Protein: CAISDTGQPSYTF. The gene calls are TRBV10-3 and TRBJ1-2, with D possibly matching TRBD1 (6 bases). V lost 3 bases to trimming and J lost 9 bases, with 14 bases between them. Per the germline V gene, CDR1 is ENHRY and CDR2 is SYGVKD. This CDR3 comprises 13 residues.

The chain combines TRBV30 with TRBJ2-1, with D possibly matching TRBD2 (6 bases). The length of the CDR3 is 15 residues. V was trimmed by 5 bases and J by 4 bases, leaving 18 bases between them. Germline V gene lookup returns CDR1 GTSNPN and CDR2 SVGIG (reference sequence). The CDR3 sequence is CAWGGEAEGYNEQFF. In DNA form, the CDR3 reads TGTGCCTGGGGCGGGGAGGCGGAGGGGTACAATGAGCAGTTCTTC.

This sequence joins TRBV7-2 and TRBJ2-1; weak D call: TRBD2 (6 bases). Germline CDR1 and CDR2: SGHTA and FQGNSA. This CDR3 spans 14 amino acids. V lost 0 bases to trimming and J lost 6 bases, with 9 bases between them. In DNA, the CDR3 is TGTGCCAGCAGCTTAGCGGGAGGAGGCAATGAGCAGTTCTTC. Translation: CASSLAGGGNEQFF.

The chain uses TRBV5-4 and TRBJ2-7; 9 bases align to TRBD1. Germline assignment: CDR1 SGHNT and CDR2 YYREEE (reference sequence). This CDR3 comprises 14 residues. Trimming took 4 bases from V and 2 from J; bases not matched to a gene: 4. The CDR3 is CASSQGQGPYEQYF. CDR3 DNA sequence: TGTGCCAGCAGCCAGGGACAGGGACCCTACGAGCAGTACTTC.

The chain is built from TRBV7-3 and TRBJ2-7; 7 bases fit TRBD1. The CDR3 has 15 amino acids. Per germline, CDR1 SGHTA and CDR2 FQGTGA. V trimming: 1 base; J trimming: 2 bases; junction bases outside the gene matches: 5. In DNA form, the CDR3 reads TGTGCCAGCAGCTTAATGAGTGGACAGGCCTACGAGCAGTACTTC. Its protein is CASSLMSGQAYEQYF.

The genes are TRBV2 and TRBJ1-2; D may be TRBD1 (5 bases). Germline loops: CDR1 SNHLY, CDR2 FYNNEI. Trimming left V 3 bases short and J 4 bases short, with 9 bases between. This CDR3 comprises 13 residues. This CDR3 is CASSDDSSYGYTF. DNA for the CDR3: TGTGCCAGCAGTGACGACAGCTCCTATGGCTACACCTTC.